This entry lists 23 T cell receptor beta chains sequenced from one sample in a study of blood T cell repertoires in COVID-19. Only in-frame clones appear in the TCRdb table, and some are missing; sequencing was by immunoSEQ multiplex PCR. This table holds approximately 280,000 clones, about 89% found once. The source material was peripheral blood. The receptors here all came from a woman aged 55-70 years with acute or convalescent COVID-19.

The chain is built from TRBV7-8 and TRBJ2-1; TRBD1 matches 7 bases. This CDR3 comprises 15 residues. V was pared by 5 bases and J by 9 bases, with 13 bases of the junction left unmatched. Germline loops: CDR1 SGHVS, CDR2 FQNEAQ. CDR3 protein: CASSPYGTASGEQFF. The CDR3 DNA is TGTGCCAGCAGCCCCTATGGGACAGCGAGCGGTGAGCAGTTCTTC.

The genes are TRBV6-1 and TRBJ2-7, with 8 bases lining up with TRBD1. The CDR3 is 16 amino acids. CDR1 MNHNS and CDR2 SASEGT come from the germline V gene. J lost 1 base, V lost 1 base, and 6 bases had no gene match. CDR3 in DNA: TGTGCCAGCAGTGAAGTTGGGGGACAGGAGTCCTACGAGCAGTACTTC. Translation: CASSEVGGQESYEQYF.

The chain couples TRBV4-1 to TRBJ2-1; 7 nucleotides match TRBD2. The germline V gene has CDR1 MGHRA and CDR2 YSYEKL. The CDR3 loop spans 17 amino acids. Trimming took 0 bases from V and 4 from J; bases not matched to a gene: 9. The CDR3 protein is CASSQELVLAPYNEQFF. For the CDR3, the DNA is TGCGCCAGCAGCCAAGAGTTGGTACTAGCGCCTTACAATGAGCAGTTCTTC.

This sequence joins TRBV5-1 and TRBJ2-2; 8 nucleotides align to TRBD2. Germline V CDR1 and CDR2: SGHRS, YFSETQ. The CDR3 has 15 residues. J gave up 7 bases and V 2 bases, and 7 bases lay outside the gene matches. The CDR3 here is CASSFSGGQNGELFF. The CDR3 DNA reads as TGCGCCAGCAGCTTCTCGGGGGGGCAGAACGGGGAGCTGTTTTTT.

The chain recombines TRBV9 with TRBJ2-5; D ambiguous. This CDR3 has 13 amino acids. V was cut by 4 bases and J by 3 bases, with 10 bases left in between. The germline gives CDR1 SGDLS, CDR2 YYNGEE. The CDR3 here is CASSPAREETQYF. In DNA form, the CDR3 reads TGTGCCAGCAGCCCGGCTAGAGAAGAGACCCAGTACTTC.

This sequence joins TRBV7-9 and TRBJ2-7, with TRBD1 matching over 11 bases. After removal of 5 bases from V and 4 bases from J, the junction contained 10 bases not matched to a gene. The CDR3 extends over 16 amino acids. CDR1 and CDR2 from the germline V gene are SEHNR and FQNEAQ (reference sequence). For the CDR3, the DNA is TGTGCCAGCAGCCCCAGCGGACAGGGGGCGGTGTACGAGCAGTACTTC. This gives the protein CASSPSGQGAVYEQYF. The variable domain in full, with the rest retrieved from reference TRBV7-9 and TRBJ2-7, is DTGVSQNPRHKITKRGQNVTFRCDPISEHNRLYWYRQTLGQGPEFLTYFQNEAQLEKSRLLSDRFSAERPKGSFSTLEIQRTEQGDSAMYLCASSPSGQGAVYEQYFGPGTRLTVT.

The gene calls are TRBV6-6 and TRBJ1-4; D is unresolved. The CDR3 length is 15 residues. The V and J ends lost 0 bases and 5 bases respectively, with 10 bases between them. Per the germline V gene, CDR1 is MNHNY and CDR2 is SVGAGI (reference sequence). CDR3 DNA: TGTGCCAGCAGTTACTCGGAGGGCCAAAATGAAAAACTGTTTTTT. Its translation is CASSYSEGQNEKLFF.

The V call is TRBV29-1, the J call TRBJ2-1; 8 bases agree with TRBD2. The CDR3 is made up of 14 amino acids. V was pared by 4 bases and J by 9 bases, with 11 bases of the junction left unmatched. Looked up from germline, CDR1 is SQVTM and CDR2 is ANQGSEA. The CDR3 loop reads CSVAPSSGRSEQFF. In nucleotides, the CDR3 is TGCAGCGTTGCCCCCAGCAGCGGGAGAAGTGAGCAGTTCTTC.

The chain employs TRBV7-9 and TRBJ1-2; maybe TRBD1 (5 bases). V was clipped by 5 bases and J by 6 bases, with 7 bases between them. The germline gives CDR1 SEHNR, CDR2 FQNEAQ (reference sequence). The CDR3 has 11 residues. This CDR3 reads CASSRGDGYTF. The CDR3 coding sequence is TGTGCCAGCAGCCGGGGGGATGGCTACACCTTC.

The chain links TRBV2 to TRBJ2-5; perhaps TRBD1 as D (6 bases). Germline V lookup: CDR1 SNHLY, CDR2 FYNNEI. The V and J ends lost 3 bases and 4 bases respectively, with 18 bases between them. The length of the CDR3 is 16 residues. The CDR3 spells CASSEPGQGIVETQYF. CDR3 DNA: TGTGCCAGCAGTGAGCCAGGGCAGGGGATTGTAGAGACCCAGTACTTC. The entire variable domain, with the rest obtained from reference TRBV2 and TRBJ2-5, is as follows: EPEVTQTPSHQVTQMGQEVILRCVPISNHLYFYWYRQILGQKVEFLVSFYNNEISEKSEIFDDQFSVERPDGSNFTLKIRSTKLEDSAMYFCASSEPGQGIVETQYFGPGTRLLVL.

The genes are TRBV18 and TRBJ1-2; 9 positions match TRBD1. Trimming removed 2 bases from V and 5 bases from J; junction bases left unmatched: 6. Germline CDR1 and CDR2: KGHSH and LQKENI. The CDR3 contains 15 residues. This CDR3 reads CASSPDLGQGYGYTF. CDR3 coding DNA: TGTGCCAGCTCACCAGATTTGGGACAGGGTTATGGCTACACCTTC.

The chain has TRBV27 and TRBJ1-2; 9 nucleotides line up with TRBD1. The CDR3 spans 17 residues. Trimming removed 6 bases from V and 4 bases from J; junction bases left unmatched: 15. Germline-derived CDR1 and CDR2 are MNHEY and SMNVEV (reference sequence). The CDR3 DNA reads TGTGCCAGCAGGGGTGGGACAGGGAGAAGAGGGACCTATGGCTACACCTTC. Its translation: CASRGGTGRRGTYGYTF.

This clone has more than one count but fewer than ten. CDR3 in DNA: TGTGCCAGCAGTCCCGACAGGGGGCAGGGCTATGGCTACACCTTC. Its protein is CASSPDRGQGYGYTF. The chain has TRBV28 and TRBJ1-2; 10 bases fit TRBD1. The V gene's germline CDR1 is MDHEN and CDR2 SYDVKM. V lost 5 bases, J lost 4 bases, and 7 bases stayed unmatched. This CDR3 has 15 residues.

The chain uses TRBV7-9 and TRBJ1-5; TRBD1 agrees at 8 bases. The J segment lost 6 bases and the V segment lost 5 bases, leaving 9 bases of the junction unmatched. The CDR3 extends over 15 amino acids. Germline CDR1 and CDR2: SEHNR and FQNEAQ (reference sequence). This CDR3 is CASSPPGQVTQPQHF. In DNA, the CDR3 is TGTGCCAGCAGCCCTCCGGGACAGGTCACTCAGCCCCAGCATTTT.

The chain combines TRBV29-1 with TRBJ1-5; D not certain. V was cut by 4 bases and J by 2 bases, with 9 bases left in between. CDR3 length equals 13 residues. In germline, CDR1 is SQVTM, CDR2 ANQGSEA. For the CDR3, the DNA is TGCAGCGTTGGGGTAGGAGGCAATCAGCCCCAGCATTTT. Its protein is CSVGVGGNQPQHF.

The chain uses TRBV10-3 and TRBJ2-1, with D maybe TRBD2 (6 bases). Trimming pared 4 bases from V and 7 bases from J, leaving 14 bases between. Germline CDR1 is ENHRY and CDR2 is SYGVKD. This CDR3 has 14 residues. The CDR3 loop is CAISGGGTPNEQFF. CDR3 sequence (DNA): TGTGCCATCAGTGGGGGCGGGACTCCGAATGAGCAGTTCTTC.

The chain uses TRBV11-2 and TRBJ2-3, with 9 bases aligning to TRBD2. The CDR3 loop spans 14 amino acids. Germline lookup yields CDR1 SGHAT and CDR2 FQNNGV. V gave up 2 bases and J gave up 3 bases; unmatched junction bases: 0. The chain's CDR3 is CASSLLAGTDTQYF. The CDR3 nucleotides are TGTGCCAGCAGCTTACTAGCGGGAACAGATACGCAGTATTTT.

This chain links TRBV27 with TRBJ2-4; no reliable D call. Per germline, CDR1 MNHEY and CDR2 SMNVEV (reference sequence). The CDR3 consists of 14 residues. V was clipped by 6 bases and J by 2 bases, with 11 bases between them. The CDR3 nucleotides are TGTGCCAGCAGCTCGATTAACACCAAAAACATTCAGTACTTC. This encodes CASSSINTKNIQYF.

The V gene is TRBV3-1 (or the pseudogene TRBV3-2), the J gene TRBJ1-6; D is uncertain. Trimming took 6 bases from V and 6 from J, leaving 12 bases between them. Germline lookup yields CDR1 LGHDT and CDR2 YNNKEL (reference sequence). There are 14 residues in the CDR3. CDR3 sequence (DNA): TGTGCCAGCAGAACGATCAGTTCTAATTCACCCCTCCACTTT. Protein: CASRTISSNSPLHF.

The V gene is TRBV28, the J gene TRBJ2-1, with 10 bases fitting TRBD2. The J segment lost 4 bases and the V segment lost 6 bases, leaving 9 bases of the junction unmatched. This CDR3 contains 16 residues. Germline V gene data show CDR1 as MDHEN and CDR2 as SYDVKM. The CDR3 region is CASSTPTSGPYNEQFF. The DNA of the CDR3 is TGTGCCAGCAGCACCCCGACTAGCGGGCCTTACAATGAGCAGTTCTTC.

The genes are TRBV7-9 and TRBJ2-7; 8 bases are a match to TRBD2. V shed 3 bases, J shed 0 bases, and the junction held 4 bases outside the gene matches. Per the germline V gene, CDR1 is SEHNR and CDR2 is FQNEAQ (reference sequence). The CDR3 consists of 15 residues. The CDR3 DNA reads TGTGCCAGCAGCTTGGTAGCGGGGTTCTCCTACGAGCAGTACTTC. Amino acids: CASSLVAGFSYEQYF.

The chain carries TRBV18 and TRBJ1-1, with 9 bases fitting TRBD1. This CDR3 has 14 amino acids. CDR1 and CDR2 from the germline V gene are KGHSH and LQKENI. J lost 1 base, V lost 3 bases, and 0 bases had no gene match. The CDR3 DNA reads as TGTGCCAGCTCACCGGGACAGGGGAACACTGAAGCTTTCTTT. Protein sequence: CASSPGQGNTEAFF.

In this sample, this clone turned up once. The chain recombines TRBV7-2 with TRBJ1-5; D is possibly TRBD1 (6 bases). Germline V lookup: CDR1 SGHTA, CDR2 FQGNSA. The CDR3 runs to 15 residues. Trimming cost V 1 base and J 9 bases, with 16 bases left between them. The CDR3 DNA is TGTGCCAGCAGCTTAGGGCAGGGGAAGGGGAGGCCCCAGCATTTT. Protein: CASSLGQGKGRPQHF.